The table lists the clone carrying this TCR beta chain with a few counts. The data were obtained in a study of blood T cells in healthy people across ages. CDR3 length equals 13 residues. V lost 7 bases to trimming and J lost 9 bases; unmatched junction nucleotides: 8. Germline V CDR1 and CDR2: SGHTA, FQGNSA. Each sample provided at least 6 micrograms of extracted total RNA. Together with a sample-barcoded 5' primer, a J-beta primer mix was included in a second PCR lasting about 6 to 11 cycles. Each CDR3 protein gets one entry after TCRdb re-called the 5' RACE reads with MiXCR. The repertoire has hundreds of thousands of distinct CDR3 sequences, 58% of them found once; the top ten carry 30% to 45%.

The V gene is TRBV7-2, the J gene TRBJ2-1, with 8 bases matching TRBD2. The clonotype comes from a man aged 55 to 70 in good health. The sample was blood. In DNA, the CDR3 is TGTGCCAGCACCCGGGGGGGCCTTGGTGAGCAGTTCTTC. It translates to CASTRGGLGEQFF.